This T cell receptor (beta chain) was profiled in a study of blood T cell repertoires in COVID-19. Study overall: PBMCs, B-cell-depleted T cells, or T cells were the source of the cDNA or gDNA that made up the material.

Participants came from 24 US areas, aged roughly 18 to 95 years. In the original analysis: Reference gene primer amplification yielded estimated nucleated cell counts. Sequencing used immunoSEQ multiplex PCR; TCRdb keeps in-frame clones, though not all of them. V and J calls and clone size are as listed in that table; D and trimming were resolved from the DNA. Of about 200,000 clones listed, 86% are singletons. V shed 3 bases and J 3 bases; nucleotides not matched to a gene: 12. CDR3 size: 17 residues. The germline V gene has CDR1 MDHEN and CDR2 SYDVKM. The V gene is TRBV28, the J gene TRBJ2-7, with TRBD2 identical over 9 bases. Sequencing was carried out using PBMCs or T cells enriched from blood (not recorded which). This receptor was obtained from a man aged 40-49 years with acute COVID-19. The CDR3 is CASSFQARGSGGYEQYF. DNA of the CDR3: TGTGCCAGCAGTTTCCAGGCCCGGGGTAGCGGGGGCTACGAGCAGTACTTC.